Below, one TCR beta chain is given with its context. This clone was seen more than once but under ten times. The antigen it recognizes is unknown. One base away there is no much larger clone; base qualities are not given. These data are taken from a study of shared T cell receptors in the human thymus (dated by TCRdb to the early 2020s). With regard to the full study: The study examined how self-reactive, shared T-cell receptor alpha chains are generated in the human thymus.

Receptor libraries were prepared by the immunoSEQ multiplex PCR assay. Not all clones reach the TCRdb copy of this immuneACCESS table, which keeps in-frame sequences only. Checked studies attribute under half of the gap to unresolved V genes and leave the rest unexplained. Counted in this sample were some 700,000 clones; 80% to 90% of them appeared once. About 0.0098% of the sample is in the top ten clones. The CDR3 starts with the cysteine, ends with the phenylalanine, and has 17 residues. Only the CDR3 DNA stays, 51 bases, in frame from base 1. Via the germline V gene, CDR1 is MNHNS and CDR2 SASEGT. Compared with germline, V lacks 0 bases and J lacks 4 bases; bases without a gene match: 5. The same data also went into a second study, on human thymus T cells. From that second study: Donors were immunologically healthy infants undergoing open corrective cardiac surgery for congenital heart defects in Finland. Thymus tissue was obtained as surgical resects removed during corrective cardiac surgery. Biased V and J gene segment usage appeared to be present in both thymic and peripheral blood repertoires. The related research reported highly overlapping thymic TCR repertoires among unrelated individuals. The study characterized TCR alpha and beta repertoires from under ten infant thymus samples and a few related peripheral blood samples. Donor ages ranged from about 7 to 244 days, and the cohort comprised 5 to 7 male and a couple of female infants. After being mechanically released from the tissue, thymocytes were kept at -70 degrees C in pellets of about 9-34 million cells. Genomic DNA was extracted from frozen cell pellets with a QIAsymphony instrument. Using the immunoSEQ multiplex PCR assay, the TCRB and TCRAD loci were amplified from a standardized quantity of quality-controlled genomic DNA. Amplicons spanned the V(D)J region at a length sufficient to cover the CDR3 and identify V and J genes. The commercial immunoSEQ service was used to sequence amplicons on an Illumina platform. Corrections for primer bias and sequencing errors followed previously described methods, while TCRAD and TCRB definitions were based on the IMGT database. Analysis of the repertoires was done with immunoSEQ Analyzer 3.0 and VDJTools and included basic statistics, V/J segment usage, diversity estimates, rarefaction and pairwise overlap. To estimate diversity, the Chao1, ChaoE, Efron-Thisted, Shannon and inverse Simpson indices were applied, and diversity was also estimated on datasets down-sampled to the smallest sample. For repertoire overlap, CDR3 nucleotide sequence, V gene and J gene had to match strictly, and clustering was done by Jaccard-based multidimensional scaling. On average, thymus samples yielded around 810,000 unique TCRB clonotypes, whereas blood samples yielded about 84,000.

The specimen was thymocytes. The chain couples TRBV6-1 to TRBJ1-3; TRBD1 agrees with 11 junctional bases. This TCR was sampled from a girl under three years old with a congenital heart defect. Donor details come from another sample of the same person, matched by shared clones. CDR3 sequence: CASSEAGTGGWGNTIYF. The DNA is TGTGCCAGCAGTGAAGCGGGGACAGGGGGATGGGGAAACACCATATATTTT.